One and the same sample provided the 29 T cell receptor beta chains below, sequenced in a study of response to subunit inactivated influenza vaccine. TCRdb recomputed calls from the RT-PCR reads with MiXCR, one row per CDR3 protein. The table has approximately 500,000 distinct CDR3 sequences, roughly 25% seen once. These same records also appear under a second study, on T cells expressing NK-cell markers. This second report adds: 5'RACE template switching with UMIs generated TCR beta cDNA.

Source: CD4+ T cells sorted from PBMCs, taken about 13 days after vaccination. These TCRs come from a man aged 45-65 years who received an inactivated influenza vaccine.

CDR3 DNA sequence: TGTGCCACCAGCAGAGATAAGGGGTATACGCAGTATTTT. Translation: CATSRDKGYTQYF. The gene calls are TRBV15 and TRBJ2-3; D possibly corresponds to TRBD1 (5 bases). Germline V gene lookup returns CDR1 LNHNV and CDR2 YYDKDF (reference sequence). CDR3 length: 13 residues. Trimming pared 0 bases from V and 7 bases from J, leaving 8 bases between.

This chain connects TRBV30 to TRBJ2-6; tentatively, D is TRBD2 (6 bases). The germline CDR1 and CDR2 sequences are GTSNPN and SVGIG (reference sequence). V was shortened by 3 bases and J by 0 bases, with 12 bases between the two germline ends. CDR3 length: 16 amino acids. The CDR3 region is CAWSGGGSSGANVLTF. The CDR3 DNA sequence: TGTGCCTGGAGCGGGGGAGGAAGCTCTGGGGCCAACGTCCTGACTTTC.

On this clonotype itself: It is unclear where the CDR3 begins or ends on the DNA, so no DNA is shown, and the CDR3 is as TCRdb lists it. This sequence joins TRBV21-1 and TRBJ1-1; the D segment call TRBD1 is taken from the table without a DNA check. TRBV21-1 is reported as a pseudogene. Both ends counted, the CDR3 spans 18 residues. CDR3: CASSKFGQGTYLNTEAFF.

The V call is TRBV20-1, the J call TRBJ1-2; 8 bases are shared with TRBD1. The CDR3 consists of 12 residues. With 5 bases clipped from V and 7 bases from J, the junction kept 6 bases outside the gene matches. Germline V CDR1 and CDR2: DFQATT, SNEGSKA (reference sequence). The CDR3 here is CSASGTGVGYTF. CDR3 coding DNA: TGCAGTGCTTCCGGGACAGGTGTTGGCTACACCTTC.

This clonotype was detected many times. The genes are TRBV10-2 and TRBJ2-1; 15 bases map to TRBD2. V shed 7 bases and J 9 bases; nucleotides not matched to a gene: 10. Germline V gives CDR1 WSHSY, CDR2 SAAADI. The CDR3 loop spans 16 amino acids. The CDR3 loop is CASTSGLAGGPGEQFF. The CDR3 DNA reads TGCGCCAGCACCTCCGGACTAGCGGGGGGGCCAGGTGAGCAGTTCTTC.

This clonotype was counted only a few times. The chain combines TRBV6-5 with TRBJ2-1, with TRBD2 identical over 12 bases. CDR3 length: 17 residues. Germline V gene lookup returns CDR1 MNHEY and CDR2 SVGAGI. Unmatched junction bases numbered 9, after V lost 2 bases and J lost 7 bases. The DNA of the CDR3 is TGTGCCAGCAGTTACCGGTTCCTAGCGGGGGGGCCTAATGAGCAGTTCTTC. Amino acid sequence: CASSYRFLAGGPNEQFF.

This clonotype was observed a few times. The chain links TRBV29-1 to TRBJ1-2, with D unresolved. Per the germline V gene, CDR1 is SQVTM and CDR2 is ANQGSEA. V lost 4 bases and J lost 4, with 10 bases in between. CDR3 length: 12 amino acids. The chain's CDR3 is CSVAGLGYGYTF. In nucleotides, the CDR3 is TGCAGCGTTGCAGGACTGGGCTATGGCTACACCTTC. Based on the CDR3 plus reference TRBV29-1 and TRBJ1-2, the full variable domain is SAVISQKPSRDICQRGTSLTIQCQVDSQVTMMFWYRQQPGQSLTLIATANQGSEATYESGFVIDKFPISRPNLTFSTLTVSNMSPEDSSIYLCSVAGLGYGYTFGSGTRLTVV.

The chain joins TRBV5-6 to TRBJ2-3; 9 nucleotides match TRBD1. Germline V lookup: CDR1 SGHDT, CDR2 YYEEEE. V shed 4 bases, J shed 4 bases, and the junction held 7 bases outside the gene matches. This CDR3 contains 15 residues. The chain's CDR3 is CASSTGDREPDTQYF. CDR3 bases: TGTGCCAGCAGCACGGGGGACAGGGAACCAGATACGCAGTATTTT.

The gene calls are TRBV6-8 and TRBJ2-7; D remains unclear. The CDR3 totals 14 residues. CDR1 and CDR2 (germline): MNHGY, SAAAGT. Trimming took 7 bases from V and 3 from J, leaving 16 bases between them. The CDR3 reads CASTSHTNIYEQYF. CDR3 DNA: TGTGCCAGCACTTCCCACACCAATATCTACGAGCAGTACTTC.

This clonotype was detected many times. The chain uses TRBV29-1 and TRBJ2-3, with TRBD1 identical over 7 bases. J gave up 1 base and V 4 bases, and 5 bases lay outside the gene matches. Germline V gene lookup returns CDR1 SQVTM and CDR2 ANQGSEA. This CDR3 is 14 amino acids long. The CDR3 nucleotides are TGCAGCGTTGGTGTCGGACAGGGCACAGATACGCAGTATTTT. This encodes CSVGVGQGTDTQYF.

This chain links TRBV24-1 with TRBJ2-3; D gene uncertain. This CDR3 has 13 residues. V was clipped by 3 bases and J by 1 base, with 4 bases between them. Germline CDR1 reads KGHDR; CDR2 reads SFDVKD. CDR3 amino acids: CATSDGRTDTQYF. Written as DNA, the CDR3 is TGTGCCACCAGTGATGGCCGCACAGATACGCAGTATTTT.

V is TRBV5-6 and J is TRBJ2-5, with 8 bases identical to TRBD1. V lost 3 bases to trimming and J lost 4 bases; unmatched junction nucleotides: 14. This CDR3 is 17 amino acids long. Per the germline V gene, CDR1 is SGHDT and CDR2 is YYEEEE. The CDR3 DNA reads TGTGCCAGCAGCTCGGACCGGGACAGGTTTCGTGTAGAGACCCAGTACTTC. Protein product: CASSSDRDRFRVETQYF.

The table lists this clonotype with many counts. This chain uses TRBV12-3 or TRBV12-4 with TRBJ1-6, with D possibly TRBD1 on 6 matching bases. V gave up 6 bases and J gave up 9 bases, with 18 bases separating them. This CDR3 contains 15 residues. The CDR3 here is CASSTAGGLGSPLHF. The CDR3 DNA sequence: TGTGCCAGCAGCACCGCCGGGGGGCTTGGTTCACCCCTCCACTTT.

This rearrangement joins TRBV6-5 to TRBJ2-7, with D perhaps being TRBD1 or TRBD2 (6 bases each). V was shortened by 2 bases and J by 1 base, with 9 bases between the two germline ends. The CDR3 runs to 14 residues. Per the germline V gene, CDR1 is MNHEY and CDR2 is SVGAGI. This CDR3 is CASSYRGRSYEQYF. CDR3 bases: TGTGCCAGCAGTTACAGGGGGAGGTCCTACGAGCAGTACTTC.

The chain couples TRBV5-1 to TRBJ2-1, with 10 bases that match TRBD1. The V and J ends lost 4 bases and 0 bases, in that order; junction bases with no gene match: 4. The germline V gene has CDR1 SGHRS and CDR2 YFSETQ. This CDR3 is 16 amino acids long. The CDR3 DNA reads TGCGCCAGCAGCAGGGACAGGGGATTCTCCTACAATGAGCAGTTCTTC. Translating gives CASSRDRGFSYNEQFF.

This clonotype appeared a few times. A much larger clone lies a single base off, so this may be a read error. The V and J genes are TRBV6-5 and TRBJ2-3; D gene unclear. Trimming pared 6 bases from V and 3 bases from J, leaving 4 bases between. The CDR3 covers 11 residues. Germline assignment: CDR1 MNHEY and CDR2 SVGAGI. The CDR3 protein is CASRQTDTQYF. CDR3 sequence (DNA): TGTGCCAGCAGGCAGACAGATACGCAGTATTTT.

The genes are TRBV6-1 and TRBJ2-7; D is undetermined. The CDR3 has 13 residues. V was cut by 5 bases and J by 0 bases, with 8 bases left in between. CDR1 is MNHNS and CDR2 is SASEGT in the germline V gene. The CDR3, as DNA: TGTGCCAGCAGTCGACCCCCCTCCTACGAGCAGTACTTC. Translating gives CASSRPPSYEQYF.

This clonotype appeared a few times. The chain has TRBV10-1 and TRBJ1-5; 7 bases match TRBD1. Germline CDR1 reads WNHNN; CDR2 reads SYGVQD (reference sequence). With V trimmed by 11 bases and J by 7 bases, 23 bases remained unmatched. The CDR3 has 17 amino acids. The CDR3 reads CAGVLGPARGLRQPQHF. CDR3 nucleotide sequence: TGCGCCGGGGTCCTTGGGCCGGCTAGGGGGCTAAGACAGCCCCAGCATTTT.

In this sample, this clonotype turned up a few times. V is TRBV10-3 and J is TRBJ2-3; perhaps TRBD1 as D (5 bases). Per germline, CDR1 ENHRY and CDR2 SYGVKD. V lost 8 bases to trimming and J lost 2 bases, with 11 bases between them. This CDR3 contains 13 residues. The DNA of the CDR3 is TGTGCCATCTGGGGCGGCCACACAGATACGCAGTATTTT. Translating it yields CAIWGGHTDTQYF.

The chain is built from TRBV5-1 and TRBJ2-2; the D gene is possibly TRBD1 (6 bases). With 3 bases removed from V and 4 bases from J, the gap between germline ends came to 19 bases. Germline loops: CDR1 SGHRS, CDR2 YFSETQ. The CDR3 is 17 amino acids. CDR3 DNA sequence: TGCGCCAGCAGCTCATCGTTAGAGGCAGGGGTCACCGGGGAGCTGTTTTTT. Residues: CASSSSLEAGVTGELFF. The whole variable domain, remainder taken from reference TRBV5-1 and TRBJ2-2, is KAGVTQTPRYLIKTRGQQVTLSCSPISGHRSVSWYQQTPGQGLQFLFEYFSETQRNKGNFPGRFSGRQFSNSRSEMNVSTLELGDSALYLCASSSSLEAGVTGELFFGEGSRLTVL.

This clonotype appeared a few times. The chain recombines TRBV7-9 with TRBJ2-3, with D maybe TRBD2 (5 bases). CDR1 SEHNR and CDR2 FQNEAQ come from the germline V gene (reference sequence). The V end was cut by 5 bases, the J end by 11 bases, with 11 bases between. This CDR3 is built from 11 residues. In nucleotides, the CDR3 is TGTGCCAGCAGCCGGGTCAGCGGGCAGTATTTT. Encoded protein: CASSRVSGQYF.

This clonotype was counted at least ten times. The rearrangement joins TRBV20-1 to TRBJ2-1; maybe TRBD1 (6 bases). CDR3 length equals 16 residues. Germline-derived CDR1 and CDR2 are DFQATT and SNEGSKA (reference sequence). Trimming stripped 1 base from V and 6 bases from J, with 19 bases between. In DNA form, the CDR3 reads TGCAGTGCTAGAGGGGGTATGGCAGGGGCGCGCAATGAGCAGTTCTTC. Translated: CSARGGMAGARNEQFF.

This clonotype came up once. This chain joins TRBV20-1 and TRBJ2-1; no reliable D call. The CDR3 consists of 13 residues. CDR1 is DFQATT and CDR2 is SNEGSKA in the germline V gene (reference sequence). Trimming pared 1 base from V and 9 bases from J, leaving 13 bases between. This CDR3 reads CSARGTVRGEQFF. DNA of the CDR3: TGCAGTGCTAGAGGAACGGTCCGCGGTGAGCAGTTCTTC.

This clonotype occurred a few times. This rearrangement joins TRBV7-9 to TRBJ2-3; D call uncertain. The length of the CDR3 is 16 residues. Trimming took off 4 bases at V and 3 bases at J, with 17 bases between the two ends. CDR1 and CDR2 from the germline V gene are SEHNR and FQNEAQ (reference sequence). The CDR3 spells CASSSDRVGRTDTQYF. CDR3 nucleotides: TGTGCCAGCAGCTCGGACCGGGTTGGTAGGACAGATACGCAGTATTTT.

This clonotype was detected only a few times. The CDR3 here is CASSLGQWYEQYF. The CDR3 region has the DNA TGCGCCAGCAGCCTGGGACAGTGGTACGAGCAGTACTTC. This chain joins TRBV5-1 and TRBJ2-7; TRBD1 aligns across 7 bases. Germline CDR1 SGHRS, CDR2 YFSETQ. This CDR3 comprises 13 residues. The V and J ends lost 4 bases and 4 bases, in that order; junction bases with no gene match: 5.

This clonotype was detected a few times. The genes are TRBV12-3 or TRBV12-4 and TRBJ2-7; the D gene could be TRBD1 or TRBD2 (5 bases each). The CDR3 contains 15 residues. Trimming pared 3 bases from V and 6 bases from J, leaving 18 bases between. The CDR3 loop is CASSLFQGESGEQYF. CDR3 coding DNA: TGTGCCAGCAGTTTGTTTCAGGGAGAGTCTGGCGAGCAGTACTTC.

V gene TRBV12-3 or TRBV12-4 combines with J gene TRBJ1-4; TRBD1 agrees at 8 bases. The CDR3 loop spans 14 amino acids. V gave up 5 bases and J gave up 13 bases; unmatched junction bases: 12. The CDR3 coding sequence is TGTGCCAGCAGTCCAGGGGGCGCGACAGTGGGACTGTTTTTT. Residues: CASSPGGATVGLFF.

This clonotype was detected ten times or more. This chain links TRBV10-2 with TRBJ2-3, with D possibly TRBD2 on 5 matching bases. The V gene's germline CDR1 is WSHSY and CDR2 SAAADI. The V gene lost 3 bases and the J gene lost 0 bases, with 7 bases spanning the gap. This CDR3 is built from 14 residues. The CDR3 nucleotides are TGCGCCAGCAGTGACCGGGGTAGCACAGATACGCAGTATTTT. It codes for CASSDRGSTDTQYF.

Concerning this clonotype: A read error may produce the germline difference seen at one junction end. The chain is built from TRBV7-7 and TRBJ2-3, with 8 bases matching TRBD1. The CDR3 covers 16 residues. CDR1 is SSHAT and CDR2 is FNYEAQ in the germline V gene (reference sequence). In nucleotides, the CDR3 is TGTGCTAGCAGCCTTAAATGGACAGGGTTGACAGATACGCAGTATTTT. Protein sequence: CASSLKWTGLTDTQYF.